One TCR beta chain is described in this entry. The antigen remains unidentified. The data were obtained in a study of cytomegalovirus exposure and HLA in healthy donors. Study-wide results and caveats: In vitro checks showed that three CMV-associated chains really do target CMV antigens. Most sequenced TCRs were rare (though some public TCRs occurred in many donors). Subsequent analysis of the approximately 110 validation repertoires found a tendency for first-cohort TCR clusters to co-occur. The classifier reportedly diagnosed cytomegalovirus status with high specificity and sensitivity.

Profiled with immunoSEQ multiplex PCR; TCRdb holds only in-frame clones, not every one. Here the sample spans around 250,000 clones, about 90% being singletons. The clonotype was recovered from a woman in her twenties or thirties in good health and CMV-seronegative. Sequencing was performed on PBMCs.

CDR3 protein: CASSLASGASAPSYEQYF. In DNA form, the CDR3 reads TGTGCCAGCAGTTTAGCCAGTGGGGCTAGCGCGCCGTCTTACGAGCAGTACTTC. This chain joins TRBV28 and TRBJ2-7; D is possibly TRBD2 (6 bases). Trimming removed 2 bases at V and 4 bases at J, with 24 bases between. There are 18 residues in the CDR3. Germline V gene sequence: CDR1 MDHEN, CDR2 SYDVKM.